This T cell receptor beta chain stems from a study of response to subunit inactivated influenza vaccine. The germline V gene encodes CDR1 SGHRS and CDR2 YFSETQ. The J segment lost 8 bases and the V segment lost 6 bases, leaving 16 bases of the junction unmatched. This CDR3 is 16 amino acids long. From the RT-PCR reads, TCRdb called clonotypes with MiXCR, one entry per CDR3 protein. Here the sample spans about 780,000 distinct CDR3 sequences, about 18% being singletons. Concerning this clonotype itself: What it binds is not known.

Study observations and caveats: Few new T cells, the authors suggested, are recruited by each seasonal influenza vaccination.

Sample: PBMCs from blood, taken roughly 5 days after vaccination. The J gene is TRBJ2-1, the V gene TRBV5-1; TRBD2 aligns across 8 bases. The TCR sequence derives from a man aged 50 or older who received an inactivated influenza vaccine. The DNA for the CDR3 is TGCGCCAGCACTCCCTTAAGCGGGGGTTTCGTCGATGAGCAGTTCTTC. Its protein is CASTPLSGGFVDEQFF.